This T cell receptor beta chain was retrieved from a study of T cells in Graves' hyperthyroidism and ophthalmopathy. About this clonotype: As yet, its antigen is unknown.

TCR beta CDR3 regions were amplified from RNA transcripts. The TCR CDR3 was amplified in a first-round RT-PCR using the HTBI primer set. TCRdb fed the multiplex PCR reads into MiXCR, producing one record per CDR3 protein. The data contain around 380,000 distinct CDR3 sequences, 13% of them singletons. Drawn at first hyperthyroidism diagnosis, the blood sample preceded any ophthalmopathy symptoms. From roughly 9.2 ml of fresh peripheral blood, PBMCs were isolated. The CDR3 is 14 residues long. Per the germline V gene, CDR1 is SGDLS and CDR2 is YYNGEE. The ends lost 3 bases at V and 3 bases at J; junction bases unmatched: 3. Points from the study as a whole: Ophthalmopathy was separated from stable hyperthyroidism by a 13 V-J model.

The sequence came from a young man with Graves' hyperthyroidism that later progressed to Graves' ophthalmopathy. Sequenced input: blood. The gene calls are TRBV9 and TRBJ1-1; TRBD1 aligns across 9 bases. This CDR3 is CASSATGGDTEAFF. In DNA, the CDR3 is TGTGCCAGCAGCGCGACAGGGGGAGACACTGAAGCTTTCTTT. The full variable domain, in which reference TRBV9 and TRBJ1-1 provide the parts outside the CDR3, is DSGVTQTPKHLITATGQRVTLRCSPRSGDLSVYWYQQSLDQGLQFLIQYYNGEERAKGNILERFSAQQFPDLHSELNLSSLELGDSALYFCASSATGGDTEAFFGQGTRLTVV.